A selection of T cell receptor beta chains follows, all from one sample in a study of T cells after posttransplantation cyclophosphamide. This table comes from immunoSEQ multiplex PCR, and its TCRdb copy is limited to in-frame clones, with some not included. The profile shows tens of thousands of clones, approximately 73% of them singletons. Material: memory CD4+ T cells sorted from PBMCs. The receptors were sampled from a woman aged 60-70 years in good health, CMV-negative, and a related stem cell transplant donor. Each CDR3 is given with its conserved first and last residue. Each record gives: V gene, J gene, clone size, D gene, CDR3 protein, CDR3 DNA. D genes are given only for firm matches. Clone size is given for some rows only: seen once, a few or many times, or a class if the clone is expanded.

v_call: TRBV15; j_call: TRBJ2-3; clone_size: few; d_call: .; cdr3_aa: CATSRDPQGSTDTQYF; cdr3_nt: TGTGCCACCAGCAGAGATCCCCAGGGGAGCACAGATACGCAGTATTTT
v_call: TRBV5-1; j_call: TRBJ2-3; clone_size: .; d_call: .; cdr3_aa: CASSLGRGLTSTDTQYF; cdr3_nt: TGCGCCAGCAGCTTGGGTAGAGGCCTTACTAGCACAGATACGCAGTATTTT
v_call: TRBV6-6; j_call: TRBJ2-3; clone_size: few; d_call: .; cdr3_aa: CASSSRQDDQYF; cdr3_nt: TGTGCCAGCAGTTCCAGACAGGACGATCAGTATTTT
v_call: TRBV4-2; j_call: TRBJ2-6; clone_size: .; d_call: TRBD2; cdr3_aa: CASSQVGTTSGANVLTF; cdr3_nt: TGTGCCAGCAGCCAAGTGGGGACTACCTCTGGGGCCAACGTCCTGACTTTC
v_call: TRBV5-6; j_call: TRBJ2-7; clone_size: few; d_call: TRBD2; cdr3_aa: CASRGLADSYEQYF; cdr3_nt: TGTGCCAGCAGGGGACTAGCGGACTCCTACGAGCAGTACTTC
v_call: TRBV28; j_call: TRBJ2-1; clone_size: few; d_call: TRBD2; cdr3_aa: CASSLSWRGAIKNEQFF; cdr3_nt: TGTGCCAGCAGTTTATCTTGGCGGGGGGCCATAAAGAATGAGCAGTTCTTC
v_call: TRBV6-4; j_call: TRBJ1-2; clone_size: .; d_call: .; cdr3_aa: CASSESGYGYTF; cdr3_nt: TGTGCCAGCAGTGAATCAGGTTATGGCTACACCTTC
v_call: TRBV27; j_call: TRBJ1-3; clone_size: medium-sized; d_call: .; cdr3_aa: CASRTGSGNTIYF; cdr3_nt: TGTGCCAGCAGGACGGGCTCTGGAAACACCATATATTTT
v_call: TRBV6-5; j_call: TRBJ1-2; clone_size: .; d_call: TRBD1; cdr3_aa: CASSYTGGGYTF; cdr3_nt: TGTGCCAGCAGTTACACAGGGGGCGGCTACACCTTC
v_call: TRBV7-9; j_call: TRBJ1-5; clone_size: .; d_call: .; cdr3_aa: CASSLEGSQPQHF; cdr3_nt: TGTGCCAGCAGCTTAGAGGGGTCTCAGCCCCAGCATTTT
v_call: TRBV9; j_call: TRBJ2-1; clone_size: .; d_call: TRBD2; cdr3_aa: CASSTQAGDVDEQFF; cdr3_nt: TGTGCCAGCAGCACCCAAGCGGGAGACGTGGATGAGCAGTTCTTC
v_call: TRBV19; j_call: TRBJ2-2; clone_size: .; d_call: .; cdr3_aa: CASSMVSGGYTGELFF; cdr3_nt: TGTGCCAGTAGTATGGTTAGCGGAGGTTACACCGGGGAGCTGTTTTTT
v_call: TRBV4-2; j_call: TRBJ2-3; clone_size: .; d_call: TRBD2; cdr3_aa: CTSSQAAGVTDTQYF; cdr3_nt: TGTACCAGCAGCCAAGCAGCGGGAGTGACAGATACGCAGTATTTT
v_call: TRBV29-1; j_call: TRBJ2-1; clone_size: once; d_call: TRBD1; cdr3_aa: CSGWTGGINEQFF; cdr3_nt: TGCAGCGGCTGGACAGGGGGCATTAATGAGCAGTTCTTC
v_call: TRBV27; j_call: TRBJ2-1; clone_size: .; d_call: .; cdr3_aa: CASSLVGNEQFF; cdr3_nt: TGTGCCAGCTCCCTAGTGGGTAATGAGCAGTTCTTC
v_call: TRBV5-1; j_call: TRBJ2-5; clone_size: .; d_call: .; cdr3_aa: CASSPLRRDETQYF; cdr3_nt: TGCGCCAGCAGCCCCCTGAGGCGAGACGAGACCCAGTACTTC
v_call: TRBV28; j_call: TRBJ2-2; clone_size: .; d_call: TRBD2; cdr3_aa: CASTKRLAITGELFF; cdr3_nt: TGTGCCAGCACGAAGAGACTAGCGATCACCGGGGAGCTGTTTTTT
v_call: TRBV7-8; j_call: TRBJ2-1; clone_size: .; d_call: .; cdr3_aa: CASSQHRYPLAPRVSSYNEQFF; cdr3_nt: TGTGCCAGCAGCCAGCACCGATACCCTCTCGCCCCCCGGGTTAGCTCCTACAATGAGCAGTTCTTC
v_call: TRBV18; j_call: TRBJ1-4; clone_size: .; d_call: TRBD1; cdr3_aa: CASSPLSGGGEKLFF; cdr3_nt: TGTGCCAGCTCACCACTCTCAGGGGGCGGTGAAAAACTGTTTTTT
v_call: TRBV27; j_call: TRBJ2-7; clone_size: .; d_call: TRBD2; cdr3_aa: CASSLLGGRAYEQYF; cdr3_nt: TGTGCCAGCAGTTTATTGGGAGGGAGGGCCTACGAGCAGTACTTC
v_call: TRBV27; j_call: TRBJ1-2; clone_size: .; d_call: .; cdr3_aa: CASTPYGRDSNYGYTF; cdr3_nt: TGTGCCAGCACCCCATATGGGCGGGACTCTAACTATGGCTACACCTTC
v_call: TRBV13; j_call: TRBJ2-1; clone_size: .; d_call: .; cdr3_aa: CASSLPSENYNEQFF; cdr3_nt: TGTGCCAGCAGCTTGCCTAGCGAAAATTACAATGAGCAGTTCTTC
v_call: TRBV15; j_call: TRBJ1-2; clone_size: .; d_call: .; cdr3_aa: CATMDMGGQFYGYTF; cdr3_nt: TGTGCCACCATGGATATGGGGGGGCAGTTCTATGGCTACACCTTC
v_call: TRBV28; j_call: TRBJ2-7; clone_size: .; d_call: .; cdr3_aa: CASSSPGLYEQYF; cdr3_nt: TGTGCCAGCAGTTCCCCTGGACTATACGAGCAGTACTTC
v_call: TRBV2; j_call: TRBJ2-5; clone_size: once; d_call: TRBD2; cdr3_aa: CASSERTWGGTQYF; cdr3_nt: TGTGCCAGCAGTGAACGTACGTGGGGGGGGACCCAGTACTTC
v_call: TRBV4-3; j_call: TRBJ1-5; clone_size: few; d_call: .; cdr3_aa: CASSQEGRGDQPQHF; cdr3_nt: TGCGCCAGCAGCCAAGAGGGCAGGGGCGATCAGCCCCAGCATTTT
v_call: TRBV11-2; j_call: TRBJ1-1; clone_size: .; d_call: .; cdr3_aa: CASSLDRNTEAFF; cdr3_nt: TGTGCCAGCAGCTTAGACAGGAACACTGAAGCTTTCTTT
v_call: TRBV11-2; j_call: TRBJ1-1; clone_size: .; d_call: .; cdr3_aa: CASSRRHPEAFF; cdr3_nt: TGTGCCAGCAGCCGAAGACATCCTGAAGCTTTCTTT
v_call: TRBV10-3; j_call: TRBJ1-4; clone_size: .; d_call: TRBD1; cdr3_aa: CAIRGQGNEKLFF; cdr3_nt: TGTGCCATTCGGGGACAGGGAAATGAAAAACTGTTTTTT
v_call: TRBV27; j_call: TRBJ2-7; clone_size: once; d_call: .; cdr3_aa: CASSSLDSFTYEQYF; cdr3_nt: TGTGCCAGCAGTTCATTGGACAGTTTCACCTACGAGCAGTACTTC
v_call: TRBV7-9; j_call: TRBJ2-3; clone_size: .; d_call: .; cdr3_aa: CASSFSVSTDTQYF; cdr3_nt: TGTGCCAGCAGCTTTAGCGTGAGCACAGATACGCAGTATTTT
v_call: TRBV7-2; j_call: TRBJ2-7; clone_size: .; d_call: .; cdr3_aa: CASSSPVGTASYEQYF; cdr3_nt: TGTGCCAGCAGCTCCCCTGTGGGGACTGCCTCCTACGAGCAGTACTTC
v_call: TRBV13; j_call: TRBJ2-1; clone_size: .; d_call: TRBD2; cdr3_aa: CASSLWRGGGNEQFF; cdr3_nt: TGTGCCAGCAGCTTATGGCGGGGGGGCGGAAATGAGCAGTTCTTC
v_call: TRBV7-2; j_call: TRBJ1-2; clone_size: .; d_call: .; cdr3_aa: CASSFRNYGYTF; cdr3_nt: TGTGCCAGCAGCTTCCGGAACTATGGCTACACCTTC
v_call: TRBV2; j_call: TRBJ2-7; clone_size: .; d_call: .; cdr3_aa: CASSPDKGDEQYF; cdr3_nt: TGTGCCAGCAGTCCTGACAAGGGGGACGAGCAGTACTTC
v_call: TRBV18; j_call: TRBJ2-5; clone_size: .; d_call: .; cdr3_aa: CASSPSPRETQYF; cdr3_nt: TGTGCCAGCTCACCCTCCCCTAGGGAGACCCAGTACTTC
v_call: TRBV7-3; j_call: TRBJ2-1; clone_size: .; d_call: TRBD2; cdr3_aa: CASSSQAGVPYNEQFF; cdr3_nt: TGTGCCAGCAGCTCCCAAGCGGGAGTACCCTACAATGAGCAGTTCTTC
v_call: TRBV4-3; j_call: TRBJ1-5; clone_size: .; d_call: TRBD1; cdr3_aa: CASSQTTGGIQPQHF; cdr3_nt: TGCGCCAGCAGCCAAACGACAGGGGGCATACAGCCCCAGCATTTT
v_call: TRBV4-3; j_call: TRBJ1-2; clone_size: .; d_call: TRBD1; cdr3_aa: CASSQSRQGLYGYTF; cdr3_nt: TGCGCCAGCAGCCAGAGCCGACAGGGACTCTATGGCTACACCTTC
v_call: TRBV19; j_call: TRBJ2-3; clone_size: .; d_call: .; cdr3_aa: CASSNSGNSGTTQYF; cdr3_nt: TGTGCCAGTAGCAACTCCGGGAATAGCGGCACTACGCAGTATTTT
v_call: TRBV19; j_call: TRBJ1-1; clone_size: .; d_call: TRBD1; cdr3_aa: CASSARQGWTEAFF; cdr3_nt: TGTGCCAGTAGTGCCCGACAGGGATGGACTGAAGCTTTCTTT
v_call: TRBV27; j_call: TRBJ1-2; clone_size: .; d_call: .; cdr3_aa: CASSLYRVGYGYTF; cdr3_nt: TGTGCCAGCAGTTTATACAGGGTAGGATATGGCTACACCTTC
v_call: TRBV11-2; j_call: TRBJ1-5; clone_size: once; d_call: .; cdr3_aa: CASSPLQPQHF; cdr3_nt: TGTGCCAGCAGCCCCCTGCAGCCCCAGCATTTT
v_call: TRBV6-6; j_call: TRBJ1-1; clone_size: .; d_call: .; cdr3_aa: CASRNRDLYTEAFF; cdr3_nt: TGTGCCAGCAGGAACAGGGACCTGTACACTGAAGCTTTCTTT
v_call: TRBV7-2; j_call: TRBJ1-1; clone_size: .; d_call: TRBD1; cdr3_aa: CASSPRGQGNTEAFF; cdr3_nt: TGTGCCAGCAGCCCCCGTGGACAGGGAAACACTGAAGCTTTCTTT
v_call: TRBV5-1; j_call: TRBJ2-3; clone_size: .; d_call: .; cdr3_aa: CASSSRLRDTQYF; cdr3_nt: TGCGCCAGCAGCTCGAGATTACGGGATACGCAGTATTTT
v_call: TRBV9; j_call: TRBJ2-5; clone_size: .; d_call: TRBD2; cdr3_aa: CASSGGGPQETQYF; cdr3_nt: TGTGCCAGCAGCGGGGGGGGTCCACAAGAGACCCAGTACTTC
v_call: TRBV28; j_call: TRBJ2-5; clone_size: .; d_call: .; cdr3_aa: CASRTSDTAAYF; cdr3_nt: TGTGCCAGCAGAACCTCGGACACCGCCGCGTACTTC
v_call: TRBV5-8; j_call: TRBJ2-7; clone_size: .; d_call: TRBD1; cdr3_aa: CASRQGALDEQYF; cdr3_nt: TGTGCCAGCAGACAGGGGGCGCTTGACGAGCAGTACTTC
v_call: TRBV6-6; j_call: TRBJ2-7; clone_size: .; d_call: .; cdr3_aa: CASSWGGARNEQYF; cdr3_nt: TGTGCCAGCAGTTGGGGGGGGGCGCGGAACGAGCAGTACTTC
v_call: TRBV7-8; j_call: TRBJ1-5; clone_size: .; d_call: .; cdr3_aa: CASSLRGFGNQPQHF; cdr3_nt: TGTGCCAGCAGCTTAAGAGGCTTTGGCAATCAGCCCCAGCATTTT
v_call: TRBV6-1; j_call: TRBJ1-3; clone_size: .; d_call: TRBD1; cdr3_aa: CASSEPGTASGNTIYF; cdr3_nt: TGTGCCAGCAGTGAACCAGGGACAGCCTCTGGAAACACCATATATTTT
v_call: TRBV6-5; j_call: TRBJ2-7; clone_size: few; d_call: TRBD2; cdr3_aa: CASSWGLAGVYEQYF; cdr3_nt: TGTGCCAGCAGCTGGGGACTAGCGGGAGTCTACGAGCAGTACTTC
v_call: TRBV4-3; j_call: TRBJ2-6; clone_size: .; d_call: .; cdr3_aa: CASSQATGTGANVLTF; cdr3_nt: TGCGCCAGCAGCCAAGCAACGGGTACGGGGGCCAACGTCCTGACTTTC
v_call: TRBV21-1; j_call: TRBJ1-3; clone_size: .; d_call: .; cdr3_aa: CASSKGEVQSSGNTIYF; cdr3_nt: TGTGCCAGCAGCAAAGGTGAGGTCCAATCCTCTGGAAACACCATATATTTT
v_call: TRBV30; j_call: TRBJ1-2; clone_size: .; d_call: TRBD1; cdr3_aa: CAWGQVNYGYTF; cdr3_nt: TGTGCCTGGGGACAGGTTAACTATGGCTACACCTTC
v_call: TRBV25-1; j_call: TRBJ2-5; clone_size: few; d_call: .; cdr3_aa: CASSEWAGSETQYF; cdr3_nt: TGTGCCAGCAGTGAATGGGCGGGATCAGAGACCCAGTACTTC